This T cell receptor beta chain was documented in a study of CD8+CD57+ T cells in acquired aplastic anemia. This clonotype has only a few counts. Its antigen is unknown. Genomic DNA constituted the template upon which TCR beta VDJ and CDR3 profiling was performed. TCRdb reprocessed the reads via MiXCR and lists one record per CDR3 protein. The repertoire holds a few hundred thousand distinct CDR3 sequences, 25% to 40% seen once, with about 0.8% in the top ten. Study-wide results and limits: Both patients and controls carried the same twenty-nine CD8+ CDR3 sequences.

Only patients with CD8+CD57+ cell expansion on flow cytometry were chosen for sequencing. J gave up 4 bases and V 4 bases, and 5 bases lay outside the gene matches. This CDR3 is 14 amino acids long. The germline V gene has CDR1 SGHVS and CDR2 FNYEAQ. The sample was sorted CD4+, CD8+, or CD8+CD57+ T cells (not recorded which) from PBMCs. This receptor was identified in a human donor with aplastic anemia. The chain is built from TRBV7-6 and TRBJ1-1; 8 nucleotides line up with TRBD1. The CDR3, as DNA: TGTGCCAGCAGCTCGGGACAGGCCAGCACTGAAGCTTTCTTT. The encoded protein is CASSSGQASTEAFF.